The clone carrying this TCR beta chain was recorded only once. A much larger clone differs by one base, so this may be a read error. This record comes from a study of read filtering for tumor transcriptome and immune sequencing. From about 400 ng of RNA, a library with molecular barcoded alpha/delta and beta/gamma adaptors was made. TCRdb recomputed calls from the reads with MiXCR, one row per CDR3 protein. Of some 130,000 distinct CDR3 sequences in the sample, roughly 13% were seen once. The germline V gene encodes CDR1 SGHKS and CDR2 YYEKEE (reference sequence). The CDR3 is 14 residues long. This sequence originates from a donor aged 40 or over with multiple myeloma. The rearrangement links TRBV5-5 to TRBJ2-5; D not resolved. The sample taken for sequencing was a population of CD138-negative cells sorted from bone marrow. The DNA of the CDR3 is TGTGCCATCAGCTTGGGGTACCTCCAAGAGACCCAGTACTTC. Translated, it gives CAISLGYLQETQYF. The full variable domain, rest sourced from reference TRBV5-5 and TRBJ2-5, is DAGVTQSPTHLIKTRGQQVTLRCSPISGHKSVSWYQQVLGQGPQFIFQYYEKEERGRGNFPDRFSARQFPNYSSELNVNALLLGDSALYLCAISLGYLQETQYFGPGTRLLVL.